This passage covers 4 T cell receptor beta chains from one sample sequenced in a study of control samples from healthy donors and cancer patients. Sequencing was performed with immunoSEQ multiplex PCR; in TCRdb, only in-frame clones are kept and a portion is missing. The repertoire includes 200,000 or so clones, around 94% of them detected once, and approximately 1.5% sits in the top ten. The sample was blood. Receptors originate from a man aged 50 to 60 in good health.

CDR3 residues: CASSLGSRETQYF. The CDR3 DNA sequence: TGTGCCAGCAGTTTAGGAAGCAGAGAGACCCAGTACTTC. V usage is TRBV28 and J usage is TRBJ2-5; the D is unclear. This CDR3 spans 13 amino acids. Germline V CDR1 and CDR2: MDHEN, SYDVKM. V lost 2 bases and J 4 bases, leaving 8 bases between the germline ends.

The V and J genes are TRBV5-1 and TRBJ1-6, with 9 positions matching TRBD1. The CDR3 is 15 amino acids. CDR1 is SGHRS and CDR2 is YFSETQ in the germline V gene. V gave up 0 bases and J gave up 10 bases; unmatched junction bases: 5. In nucleotides, the CDR3 is TGCGCCAGCAGCTTGGGGGGACAGGGCGGATCACCCCTCCACTTT. Protein product: CASSLGGQGGSPLHF.

This clone was recorded only once. This rearrangement joins TRBV5-1 to TRBJ1-1; D uncertain. Germline V gene sequence: CDR1 SGHRS, CDR2 YFSETQ. This CDR3 contains 13 residues. V dropped 4 bases and J dropped 4 bases, with 11 bases sitting between them. CDR3 nucleotides: TGCGCCAGCAGCCTCACGACAAGCACTGAAGCTTTCTTT. It translates to CASSLTTSTEAFF.

J is TRBJ1-4 and V is TRBV2, with D possibly matching TRBD1 (5 bases). CDR1 is SNHLY, CDR2 FYNNEI, per germline. The CDR3 has 16 amino acids. The ends were cut back, 7 bases at V and 0 bases at J, with 15 bases in the middle. CDR3 DNA: TGTGCCAGCACCTCCAGGAAGACAGCAACTAATGAAAAACTGTTTTTT. It translates to CASTSRKTATNEKLFF.